This T cell receptor (beta chain) was sequenced during a study of siplizumab effects on memory and regulatory T cells. V gave up 6 bases and J gave up 7 bases, with 9 bases separating them. CDR3 length: 11 amino acids. The germline CDR1 and CDR2 sequences are LGHNT and FRNRAP. The method was immunoSEQ multiplex PCR; TCRdb's version includes in-frame clones alone and lacks a portion of them. The sample lists 70,000 or so clones, around 90% occurring once. Material for sequencing was CD8+ T cells sorted from blood. The receptor's source is a human donor in good health. The chain is built from TRBV12-5 and TRBJ1-2; no reliable D call. The CDR3 sequence is CASGPEGGYTF. In DNA, the CDR3 is TGTGCTAGTGGCCCCGAGGGTGGCTACACCTTC.